Each of the 18 T cell receptor beta chains below was sequenced from the same sample in a study of CD8+CD57+ T cells in acquired aplastic anemia. The authors sequenced patients whose flow cytometry had shown CD8+CD57+ cell expansion. TCR beta VDJ and CDR3 profiling used genomic DNA as template. TCRdb ran MiXCR on the reads and lists one entry per CDR3 protein. Of about 58,000 distinct CDR3 sequences listed, approximately 52% are singletons. The sequenced sample consisted of sorted CD4+, CD8+, or CD8+CD57+ T cells (not recorded which) from PBMCs. All receptors derive from a human donor with aplastic anemia.

This clonotype was counted ten times or more. The V call is TRBV4-1, the J call TRBJ1-2; tentatively, D is TRBD1 (6 bases). The CDR3 loop spans 13 amino acids. Trimming took 9 bases from V and 6 from J, leaving 17 bases between them. Germline V CDR1 and CDR2: MGHRA, YSYEKL. CDR3 in amino acids: CARPWGGNHGYTF. The DNA for the CDR3 is TGCGCCAGGCCTTGGGGGGGCAACCATGGCTACACCTTC.

This clonotype occurred many times. V and J are TRBV19 and TRBJ1-2, with TRBD1 matching 7 bases. Trimming removed 10 bases from V and 2 bases from J; junction bases left unmatched: 19. CDR3 length: 17 amino acids. The germline V gene encodes CDR1 LNHDA and CDR2 SQIVND (reference sequence). In DNA, the CDR3 is TGTGCCACCGAGATATCATACAGGGGACCGTTGAACTATGGCTACACCTTC. Residues: CATEISYRGPLNYGYTF.

As regards this clonotype: A much more abundant neighbour one base away suggests this may be a read error. J is TRBJ2-1 and V is TRBV5-6, with TRBD1 as a possible D gene (6 bases). Germline V lookup: CDR1 SGHDT, CDR2 YYEEEE. This CDR3 spans 15 amino acids. Trimming pared 3 bases from V and 12 bases from J, leaving 22 bases between. CDR3 protein: CASSSDGQGLHGQFF. The CDR3 bases are TGTGCCAGCAGCTCTGATGGGCAGGGGCTACATGGGCAGTTCTTC.

For this clonotype: Here the CDR3 omits its conserved ending phenylalanine or tryptophan, so a read error is the likely source. Because the CDR3's place on the DNA is in doubt, the DNA is left out and the CDR3 is given as listed by TCRdb. The J gene is TRBJ2-1, the V gene TRBV7-3; TRBD2 was called by the table and not checked on the DNA. Germline CDR1 and CDR2: SGHTA and FQGTGA. Counting both end residues, the CDR3 totals 8 amino acids. The CDR3 loop reads CASSAYSG.

J is TRBJ2-6 and V is TRBV2; a possible D gene is TRBD1 (5 bases). The germline V gene has CDR1 SNHLY and CDR2 FYNNEI. The V and J ends lost 8 bases and 0 bases respectively, with 11 bases between them. There are 15 residues in the CDR3. CDR3 sequence reads: CASGLGDSGANVLTF. For the CDR3, the DNA is TGTGCCAGCGGTTTAGGGGACTCTGGGGCCAACGTCCTGACTTTC.

The rearrangement uses TRBV29-1 and TRBJ2-3; 10 nucleotides align to TRBD2. The CDR3 is 15 amino acids. Per the germline V gene, CDR1 is SQVTM and CDR2 is ANQGSEA. Trimming took 7 bases from V and 1 from J; bases not matched to a gene: 8. The CDR3 protein is CSATRLAGGTDTQYF. The CDR3 nucleotides read TGCAGCGCCACAAGGCTAGCGGGGGGCACAGATACGCAGTATTTT.

This chain links TRBV7-3 with TRBJ1-1; 7 bases match TRBD1. Germline V gene data show CDR1 as SGHTA and CDR2 as FQGTGA. V was clipped by 5 bases and J by 6 bases; unmatched bases: 9. This CDR3 has 14 residues. The CDR3, as DNA: TGTGCCAGCAGCCTGAGACAGGGTTCGGCTGAAGCTTTCTTT. Translating it yields CASSLRQGSAEAFF.

Many counts were recorded for this clonotype. The DNA of the CDR3 is TGTGCCAGCAGAAGAAATAGCGGTCCACAAGAGACCCAGTACTTC. Translated, it gives CASRRNSGPQETQYF. The V and J genes are TRBV27 and TRBJ2-5; D is possibly TRBD2 (6 bases). CDR1 and CDR2 (germline): MNHEY, SMNVEV (reference sequence). The CDR3 is 15 residues long. Trimming removed 6 bases at V and 2 bases at J, with 16 bases between.

V gene TRBV19 combines with J gene TRBJ2-1; D ambiguous. The CDR3 spans 13 residues. Per germline, CDR1 LNHDA and CDR2 SQIVND (reference sequence). V was trimmed by 2 bases and J by 9 bases, leaving 11 bases between them. The CDR3 region has the DNA TGTGCCAGTAGTATAAAGGTACCGGCTGAGCAGTTCTTC. Its translation is CASSIKVPAEQFF.

The sample holds many counts of this clonotype. The chain has TRBV9 and TRBJ2-3, with D possibly TRBD2 on 6 matching bases. Trimming pared 2 bases from V and 6 bases from J, leaving 19 bases between. This CDR3 contains 16 residues. The germline V gene encodes CDR1 SGDLS and CDR2 YYNGEE. The CDR3 is CASSVSDGVAGDTQYF. The CDR3 bases are TGTGCCAGCAGCGTTAGTGACGGGGTTGCGGGGGATACGCAGTATTTT.

The chain has TRBV29-1 and TRBJ2-2; 7 bases are shared with TRBD1. V was clipped by 3 bases and J by 2 bases; unmatched bases: 3. CDR3 size: 14 residues. CDR1 and CDR2 from the germline V gene are SQVTM and ANQGSEA. CDR3: CSVEDRLNTGELFF. DNA of the CDR3: TGCAGCGTTGAGGACAGGCTTAACACCGGGGAGCTGTTTTTT.

The table lists this clonotype with a few counts. The rearrangement joins TRBV10-1 to TRBJ2-7; tentatively, D is TRBD2 (5 bases). Deletions cut 6 bases from V and 1 base from J, with 10 bases between. Germline V gene data show CDR1 as WNHNN and CDR2 as SYGVQD (reference sequence). The length of the CDR3 is 13 residues. In DNA form, the CDR3 reads TGCGCCAGCAGGCTCGGGGATTCCTACGAGCAGTACTTC. As protein: CASRLGDSYEQYF.

This clonotype is termed medium-sized. The gene calls are TRBV20-1 and TRBJ2-7, with D perhaps TRBD1 (6 bases). V lost 7 bases and J 9 bases, leaving 19 bases between the germline ends. The CDR3 contains 12 residues. CDR1 is DFQATT and CDR2 is SNEGSKA in the germline V gene (reference sequence). CDR3 region: CSVLGGRPRQYV. CDR3 bases: TGCAGTGTTCTTGGGGGCCGCCCGCGGCAGTACGTC.

This clonotype was picked up one time. The chain uses TRBV20-1 and TRBJ2-3; D possibly corresponds to TRBD1 (6 bases). The ends were cut back, 3 bases at V and 4 bases at J, with 17 bases in the middle. The CDR3 has 15 residues. The germline CDR1 and CDR2 sequences are DFQATT and SNEGSKA (reference sequence). The CDR3: CSARIKAGVPDTQYF. The CDR3 DNA reads as TGCAGTGCTAGGATCAAGGCAGGGGTACCAGATACGCAGTATTTT.

This chain joins TRBV6-5 and TRBJ1-4; D possibly corresponds to TRBD1 (5 bases). Germline assignment: CDR1 MNHEY and CDR2 SVGAGI. With 0 bases removed from V and 2 bases from J, the gap between germline ends came to 7 bases. This CDR3 has 15 amino acids. CDR3 region: CASSYSWGTNEKLFF. DNA of the CDR3: TGTGCCAGCAGTTACTCGTGGGGGACTAATGAAAAACTGTTTTTT.

This clonotype was found a few times. The genes are TRBV4-3 and TRBJ2-5, with TRBD1 as a possible D gene (6 bases). CDR3 length equals 16 residues. V lost 1 base and J 1 base, leaving 13 bases between the germline ends. Germline V gene data show CDR1 as LGHNA and CDR2 as YSLEER. This CDR3 is CASSQAPGGSQETQYF. CDR3 in DNA: TGCGCCAGCAGCCAAGCCCCTGGGGGCAGCCAAGAGACCCAGTACTTC.

The V call is TRBV24-1, the J call TRBJ2-1; 9 bases agree with TRBD2. The CDR3 extends over 16 amino acids. CDR1 and CDR2 from the germline V gene are KGHDR and SFDVKD. With V trimmed by 5 bases and J by 7 bases, 11 bases remained unmatched. In nucleotides, the CDR3 is TGTGCCACCAGTGTCGGTGCGGGGGGGCTGGGGAATGAGCAGTTCTTC. The encoded protein is CATSVGAGGLGNEQFF.

This clonotype came up many times. The chain uses TRBV6-1 and TRBJ1-5; D might be TRBD1 (6 bases). Trimming removed 6 bases at V and 1 base at J, with 10 bases between. Per germline, CDR1 MNHNS and CDR2 SASEGT. The CDR3 consists of 14 residues. CDR3 in DNA: TGTGCCAGCAGAGGGGGTCAGAGCAATCAGCCCCAGCATTTT. Protein sequence: CASRGGQSNQPQHF.